The subject of this entry is one TCR beta chain. The antigen is not known. The sample originates from a study of T cells expressing NK-cell markers. Across the study: Sorted CD3+CD56-NKG2C+, CD3+CD56+NKG2C- and CD3+CD56+NKG2C+ T cells were the source of the TCR beta repertoires.

No DNA is given; TCRdb re-called the 5' RACE reads and lists each CDR3 protein once. This table holds a few hundred thousand distinct CDR3 sequences. The study, taken as a whole, reports: The dominant NKG2C+ clonotypes represented about 1.0-7.0% of CD8+ T cells in over 5 donors. In a handful of donors, dominant clonotypes made up roughly 25-60.1% of CD3+CD56-NKG2C+ cells.

CDR3 length equals 15 residues. Germline V gene data show CDR1 as SGHNT and CDR2 as YENEEA. Sequencing was performed on blood T cells: a sorted CD56 or NKG2C T cell subset, CD4+ or CD8+ T cells, or bulk PBMC T cells (not recorded which). The sequence was collected from a woman aged 50 to 65 in good health. The chain couples TRBV11-3 to TRBJ2-1; checking the TCRdb D call of TRBD2 is not possible without DNA. The CDR3: CASSNPPLDFNEQFF. The full variable domain, completed using reference TRBV11-3 and TRBJ2-1, is EAGVVQSPRYKIIEKKQPVAFWCNPISGHNTLYWYLQNLGQGPELLIRYENEEAVDDSQLPKDRFSAERLKGVDSTLKIQPAELGDSAVYLCASSNPPLDFNEQFFGPGTRLTVL.